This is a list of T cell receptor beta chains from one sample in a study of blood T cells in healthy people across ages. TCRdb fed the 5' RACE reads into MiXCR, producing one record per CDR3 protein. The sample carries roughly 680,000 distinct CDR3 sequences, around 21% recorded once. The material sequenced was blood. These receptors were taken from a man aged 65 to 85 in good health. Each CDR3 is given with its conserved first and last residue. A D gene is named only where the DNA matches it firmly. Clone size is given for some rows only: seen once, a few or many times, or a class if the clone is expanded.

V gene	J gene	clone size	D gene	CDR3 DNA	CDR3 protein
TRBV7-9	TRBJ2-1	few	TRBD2	TGTGCCAGCAGCTTAGCCGTTCTAGCGGACTTCTCCTACAATGAGCAGTTCTTC	CASSLAVLADFSYNEQFF
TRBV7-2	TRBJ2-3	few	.	TGTGCCAGCAGCCCCCCCGTTTCCCCTTTGGGCACAGATACGCAGTATTTT	CASSPPVSPLGTDTQYF
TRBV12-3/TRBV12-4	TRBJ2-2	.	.	TGTGCCAGCGGATACAGGGAGCGGACCGGGGAGCTGTTTTTT	CASGYRERTGELFF
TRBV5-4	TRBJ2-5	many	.	TGTGCCAGCAGCTTGGCGGTGAGGAGGGACCAGTACTTC	CASSLAVRRDQYF
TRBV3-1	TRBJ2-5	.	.	TGTGCCAGCAGCCAAGTAGGGAATAGGCAGGGACTTAGGGAGACCCAGTACTTC	CASSQVGNRQGLRETQYF
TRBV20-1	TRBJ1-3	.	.	TGCAGTGCTAGAGATGGAGCTAGAGGGTTCACCTCTGGAAACACCATATATTTT	CSARDGARGFTSGNTIYF
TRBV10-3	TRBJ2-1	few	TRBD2	TGTGCCATCAGTGAATACGGACTAGCGGGAGGCAATGAGCAGTTCTTC	CAISEYGLAGGNEQFF
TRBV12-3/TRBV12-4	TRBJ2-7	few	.	TGTGCCAGCAGTTTTTATGGGGGGGCGGCCGAGCAGTACTTC	CASSFYGGAAEQYF
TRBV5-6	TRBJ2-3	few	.	TGTGCCAGCAGCTTGCCGGGCATAAGCACAGATACGCAGTATTTT	CASSLPGISTDTQYF
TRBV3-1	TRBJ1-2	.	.	TGTACCAGCAGCCCCGGGCTGTCAGGAGTTGGCGGCTACACCTTC	CTSSPGLSGVGGYTF
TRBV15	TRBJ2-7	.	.	TGTGCCACCAGCGGCACGGCGGAAATCTACGAGCAGTACTTC	CATSGTAEIYEQYF
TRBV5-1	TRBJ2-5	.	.	TGCGCCAGCAGCTTGGTAGTAGCGGAAGAGACCCAGTACTTC	CASSLVVAEETQYF
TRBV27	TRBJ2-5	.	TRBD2	TGTGCCAGCAGTTTATCACTAGCGGGACGCAAGCCCCTTCGAGAGACCCAGTACTTC	CASSLSLAGRKPLRETQYF
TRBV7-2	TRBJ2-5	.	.	TGTGCCAGCAGCTCGCGGAATCCCCGGGGAGAGACCCAGTACTTC	CASSSRNPRGETQYF
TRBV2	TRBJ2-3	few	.	TGTGCCGGCAGTGATGGGCAGGGGAGCACAGATACGCAGTATTTT	CAGSDGQGSTDTQYF
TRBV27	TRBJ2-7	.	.	TGTGCCAGCAGTACCTCGGGGAGCGCCTACGAGCAGTACTTC	CASSTSGSAYEQYF
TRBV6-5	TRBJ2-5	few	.	TGTGCCAGCAGTCGTTCTACAGGGCGCGAGACCCAGTACTTC	CASSRSTGRETQYF
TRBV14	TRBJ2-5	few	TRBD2	TGTGCCAGCAGCCCGCGGACTAGTAGGGAGACCCAGTACTTC	CASSPRTSRETQYF
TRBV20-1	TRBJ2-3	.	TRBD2	TGCAGTGCTAGAGATGGCGGGAGGGCAGTAGATACGCAGTATTTT	CSARDGGRAVDTQYF
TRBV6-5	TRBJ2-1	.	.	TGTGCCAGCAGTCCCCGGACTAAATACAATGAGCAGTTCTTC	CASSPRTKYNEQFF
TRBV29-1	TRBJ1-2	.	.	TGCAGCGTTGCCGACAGTGCGGTGGGAAAAGGTGGCTACACCTTC	CSVADSAVGKGGYTF
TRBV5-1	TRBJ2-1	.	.	TGCGCCAGCAGCTTGGCCCTGGAGATAAATGAGCAGTTCTTC	CASSLALEINEQFF
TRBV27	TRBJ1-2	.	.	TGTGCCAGCAGTTCGGCGGGAGCCTACTATGGCTACACCTTC	CASSSAGAYYGYTF
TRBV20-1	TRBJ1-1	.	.	TGCAGTGCTAGTATCCCGGGCCTGTACACTGAAGCTTTCTTT	CSASIPGLYTEAFF
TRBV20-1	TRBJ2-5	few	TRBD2	TGCAGTGCTAGTAAGCAGGGCGGGAGAGAGACCCAGTACTTC	CSASKQGGRETQYF
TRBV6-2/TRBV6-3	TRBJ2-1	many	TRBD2	TGTGCCAGCAGTTACTCGGCTAGCGGGAGGTACAATGAGCAGTTCTTC	CASSYSASGRYNEQFF
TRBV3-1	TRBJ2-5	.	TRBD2	TGTGCCAGCAGCCAAAGGAGGGGACTAGCGGGAATCGAGACCCAGTACTTC	CASSQRRGLAGIETQYF
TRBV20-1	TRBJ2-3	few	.	TGCAGTGCTAGAGATAGCGGAAGAGATACGCAGTATTTT	CSARDSGRDTQYF
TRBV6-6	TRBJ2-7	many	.	TGTGCCAGCAGTTACTCTGCGGGCAGTTCCTACGAGCAGTACTTC	CASSYSAGSSYEQYF
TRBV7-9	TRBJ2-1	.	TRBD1	TGTGCCAGCAGCCCCAGGGACAGGGACAATGAGCAGTTCTTC	CASSPRDRDNEQFF
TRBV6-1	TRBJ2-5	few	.	TGTGCCAGCAGTGAAGCATTTCGGGAGACCCAGTACTTC	CASSEAFRETQYF
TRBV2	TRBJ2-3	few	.	TGTGCCAGCAGTGAAAGCCAGGGTGATACGCAGTATTTT	CASSESQGDTQYF
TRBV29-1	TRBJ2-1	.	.	TGCAGCGTTGAAAGGCTAGCGTACAATGAGCAGTTCTTC	CSVERLAYNEQFF
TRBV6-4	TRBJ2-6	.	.	TGTGCCAGCAGTGACACAGGGAACAATTATCACGTCCTGACTTTC	CASSDTGNNYHVLTF
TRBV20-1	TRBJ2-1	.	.	TGCAGTGCTAGAGGGGGGCTAGCAGACAGAAGCTCCTACAATGAGCAGTTCTTC	CSARGGLADRSSYNEQFF
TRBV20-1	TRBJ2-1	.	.	TGCAGTGCTAGAGGAGCTAGCACGAACTACAATGAGCAGTTCTTC	CSARGASTNYNEQFF
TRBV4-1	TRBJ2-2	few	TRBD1	TGCGCCAGCAGCCAAGGGAGACAGGGGGCGCCCACCGGGGAGCTGTTTTTT	CASSQGRQGAPTGELFF
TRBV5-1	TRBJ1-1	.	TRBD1	TGCGCCAGCAGCTTGGTCCCTACGGGACAGGGGTGGACTGAAGCTTTCTTT	CASSLVPTGQGWTEAFF
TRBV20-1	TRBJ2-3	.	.	TGCAGTGCTAGGGGGGTGGGGGGCTTCACAGATACGCAGTATTTT	CSARGVGGFTDTQYF
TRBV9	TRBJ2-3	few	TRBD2	TGTGCCAGCAACGACCTCCTTAGCGGGAGGGTCGGGACAGATACGCAGTATTTT	CASNDLLSGRVGTDTQYF
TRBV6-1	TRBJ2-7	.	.	TGTGCCAGCGTACAGGGACCGTCCTTTTCCTACGAGCAGTACTTC	CASVQGPSFSYEQYF
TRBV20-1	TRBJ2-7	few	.	TGCAGTGCTCTAAGAGCGGGCCACTACGAGCAGTACTTC	CSALRAGHYEQYF
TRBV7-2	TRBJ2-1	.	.	TGTGCCAGCAGCTTAGTAGGGGGGGCTACCTACAATGAGCAGTTCTTC	CASSLVGGATYNEQFF
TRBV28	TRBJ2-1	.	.	TGTGCCAGCAGTTTATCCCAGTATGAGCAGTTCTTC	CASSLSQYEQFF